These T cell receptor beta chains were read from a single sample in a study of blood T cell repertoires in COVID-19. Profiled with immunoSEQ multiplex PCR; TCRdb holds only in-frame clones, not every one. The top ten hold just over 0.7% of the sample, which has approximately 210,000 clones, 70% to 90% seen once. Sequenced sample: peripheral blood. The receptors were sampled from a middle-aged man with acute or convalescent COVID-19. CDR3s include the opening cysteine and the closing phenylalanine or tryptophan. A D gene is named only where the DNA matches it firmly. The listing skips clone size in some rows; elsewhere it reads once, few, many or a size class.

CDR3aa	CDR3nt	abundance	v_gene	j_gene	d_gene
CAKGGAAIVGEKLFF	TGTGCCAAAGGGGGGGCAGCCATAGTCGGTGAAAAACTGTTTTTT	-	TRBV19	TRBJ1-4	-
CASSPSAYEQYF	TGTGCCAGCTCACCATCGGCCTACGAGCAGTACTTC	-	TRBV18	TRBJ2-7	-
CASSPGQLQETQYF	TGTGCCAGCTCACCGGGACAACTCCAAGAGACCCAGTACTTC	-	TRBV18	TRBJ2-5	-
CASWHNTDTQYF	TGTGCCAGCTGGCACAACACAGATACGCAGTATTTT	-	TRBV6-5	TRBJ2-3	-
CASSWGTRVSSYEQYF	TGTGCCAGCAGCTGGGGTACTAGGGTTAGCTCCTACGAGCAGTACTTC	-	TRBV7-2	TRBJ2-7	-
CASSAVTVNTQYF	TGTGCCAGCAGCGCCGTCACGGTTAATACGCAGTATTTT	-	TRBV27	TRBJ2-3	-
CASSYTSAETQYF	TGTGCCAGCAGTTATACTAGCGCCGAGACCCAGTACTTC	-	TRBV6-5	TRBJ2-5	TRBD2
CASSWARMYEQYF	TGTGCCAGCAGTTGGGCCAGGATGTACGAGCAGTACTTC	-	TRBV12-3/TRBV12-4	TRBJ2-7	-
CAWSVRGGAYNEQFF	TGTGCCTGGAGTGTACGTGGGGGGGCCTACAATGAGCAGTTCTTC	once	TRBV30	TRBJ2-1	TRBD2
CASSQLREGKGTYNEQFF	TGCGCCAGCAGCCAACTGCGGGAGGGGAAGGGGACCTACAATGAGCAGTTCTTC	few	TRBV4-1	TRBJ2-1	TRBD2
CATLDRAFYGYTF	TGTGCCACCTTGGACAGGGCATTCTATGGCTACACCTTC	-	TRBV19	TRBJ1-2	TRBD1
CASSFAVGNTIYF	TGTGCCAGCAGTTTTGCGGTGGGAAACACCATATATTTT	-	TRBV12-3/TRBV12-4	TRBJ1-3	-
CASSPPSKQETQYF	TGTGCCAGCTCACCACCATCCAAACAAGAGACCCAGTACTTC	-	TRBV18	TRBJ2-5	-
CAWTTDSYTEAFF	TGTGCCTGGACCACGGACAGTTACACTGAAGCTTTCTTT	-	TRBV30	TRBJ1-1	-
CASTTPSRGPSGANVLTF	TGTGCCAGCACCACTCCCAGCAGGGGGCCATCCGGGGCCAACGTCCTGACTTTC	-	TRBV28	TRBJ2-6	TRBD1
CASTQREFGEQYF	TGCGCCAGCACTCAGCGGGAGTTCGGGGAGCAGTACTTC	-	TRBV10-2	TRBJ2-7	TRBD2
CASSGHLAGWADTQYF	TGCGCCAGCAGCGGGCACTTAGCGGGGTGGGCAGATACGCAGTATTTT	once	TRBV5-1	TRBJ2-3	TRBD2
CSQGRGAYNEQFF	TGCAGCCAGGGTCGGGGGGCCTACAATGAGCAGTTCTTC	once	TRBV29-1	TRBJ2-1	TRBD2
CASRAGTDKPQHF	TGTGCCAGCAGGGCCGGGACAGATAAGCCCCAGCATTTT	few	TRBV2	TRBJ1-5	TRBD1
CASSLVGGSRYEQYF	TGTGCCAGCAGCTTAGTGGGAGGTTCCCGATACGAGCAGTACTTC	few	TRBV7-9	TRBJ2-7	-
CASSHGQGGQPQHF	TGTGCCAGCAGCCATGGACAGGGAGGCCAGCCCCAGCATTTT	-	TRBV27	TRBJ1-5	TRBD1
CASSGEDETQYF	TGTGCCAGCAGTGGTGAGGATGAGACCCAGTACTTC	-	TRBV2	TRBJ2-5	-
CASSIPQGGYNEQFF	TGTGCCAGTAGTATCCCCCAGGGGGGATACAATGAGCAGTTCTTC	-	TRBV19	TRBJ2-1	-
CASSPLRGRSGNEQFF	TGTGCCAGCTCACCACTGCGCGGGAGGTCGGGCAATGAGCAGTTCTTC	-	TRBV18	TRBJ2-1	TRBD2
CASSYGGRGDYEQYF	TGTGCCAGCAGTTATGGGGGCAGGGGTGACTACGAGCAGTACTTC	-	TRBV6-5	TRBJ2-7	-
CASSLRAGGPTDTQYF	TGTGCCAGCAGTTTAAGGGCGGGAGGGCCCACAGATACGCAGTATTTT	once	TRBV27	TRBJ2-3	TRBD2
CASSEDIIQYF	TGTGCCAGCAGTGAAGATATCATTCAGTACTTC	-	TRBV6-1	TRBJ2-4	-
CASSMGGGPLGYTF	TGTGCCAGTAGTATGGGTGGGGGCCCCCTTGGCTACACCTTC	-	TRBV19	TRBJ1-2	-
CASSLGGTGENLFF	TGCGCCAGCAGCTTGGGCGGGACAGGGGAAAACCTGTTTTTT	-	TRBV5-1	TRBJ1-4	TRBD1